The 16 T cell receptor beta chains below were found in one sample sequenced in a study of blood T cell repertoires in COVID-19. Using immunoSEQ multiplex PCR, the repertoire was profiled, and TCRdb retains in-frame clones only, with some absent. The sample consists of around 450,000 clones, approximately 90% of them appearing once. What was sequenced was peripheral blood. The receptors derive from a woman aged 25 to 45 with acute or convalescent COVID-19.

The chain joins TRBV5-4 to TRBJ2-5; D is possibly TRBD2 (5 bases). The CDR3 contains 14 residues. The germline V and J ends were trimmed by 4 bases and 2 bases, with 12 bases remaining between them. CDR1 is SGHNT and CDR2 is YYREEE in the germline V gene (reference sequence). CDR3 loop: CASSPTRFQETQYF. CDR3 in DNA: TGTGCCAGCAGCCCAACTAGATTTCAAGAGACCCAGTACTTC.

V is TRBV18 and J is TRBJ1-6; tentatively, D is TRBD1 (5 bases). The V gene's germline CDR1 is KGHSH and CDR2 LQKENI. There are 20 residues in the CDR3. V was shortened by 3 bases and J by 0 bases, with 21 bases between the two germline ends. The CDR3 DNA is TGTGCCAGCTCACCCTTTCAGGGTAAAGGGTACAGCTCCTATAATTCACCCCTCCACTTT. Translated, it gives CASSPFQGKGYSSYNSPLHF. The full variable domain, its missing parts supplied by reference TRBV18 and TRBJ1-6, is NAGVMQNPRHLVRRRGQEARLRCSPMKGHSHVYWYRQLPEEGLKFMVYLQKENIIDESGMPKERFSAEFPKEGPSILRIQQVVRGDSAAYFCASSPFQGKGYSSYNSPLHFGNGTRLTVT.

The chain has TRBV5-1 and TRBJ1-2, with 8 positions matching TRBD1. V lost 1 base to trimming and J lost 4 bases; unmatched junction nucleotides: 3. CDR3 length: 14 amino acids. CDR1 is SGHRS and CDR2 is YFSETQ in the germline V gene. CDR3 in DNA: TGCGCCAGCAGCTTGTCCGGACAGGGCTATGGCTACACCTTC. Translated, it gives CASSLSGQGYGYTF.

The genes are TRBV19 and TRBJ1-2; 7 bases map to TRBD1. This CDR3 contains 12 residues. With V trimmed by 3 bases and J by 9 bases, 4 bases remained unmatched. Germline CDR1 LNHDA, CDR2 SQIVND (reference sequence). CDR3 sequence (DNA): TGTGCCAGTAGTATGACAGGGAGGAGCTACACCTTC. It yields the protein CASSMTGRSYTF.

The genes are TRBV6-6 and TRBJ2-1; 10 bases map to TRBD1. CDR3 length equals 15 residues. CDR1 is MNHNY, CDR2 SVGAGI, per germline (reference sequence). V shed 4 bases and J 7 bases; nucleotides not matched to a gene: 7. CDR3 bases: TGTGCCAGCAGTTCCCGGGACAGGGGACAAAATGAGCAGTTCTTC. Protein product: CASSSRDRGQNEQFF.

The CDR3 DNA reads TGTGCCAGCAGCTCCCAGATCTTGAACACTGAAGCTTTCTTT. Its protein is CASSSQILNTEAFF. The V and J genes are TRBV7-9 and TRBJ1-1; D is ambiguous. Between the trimmed V and J ends, which lost 4 bases and 0 bases, there was a span of 9 bases. Germline CDR1 and CDR2: SEHNR and FQNEAQ (reference sequence). The CDR3 sequence is 14 residues long.

On this clone: The same CDR3 also results from other DNA sequences found in this sample. J is TRBJ1-2 and V is TRBV12-3 or TRBV12-4; the D gene is possibly TRBD1 (6 bases). V gave up 3 bases and J gave up 5 bases, with 7 bases separating them. This CDR3 has 12 amino acids. For the CDR3, the DNA is TGTGCCAGCAGTTTGACAGGTTATGGCTACACCTTC. Translation: CASSLTGYGYTF.

The CDR3 DNA reads as TGCGCCAGCAGCTTGGCCTTAGGAGGTGAATCCTACGAGCAGTACTTC. It specifies CASSLALGGESYEQYF. The rearrangement uses TRBV5-1 and TRBJ2-7; tentatively, D is TRBD2 (5 bases). Germline loops: CDR1 SGHRS, CDR2 YFSETQ. V was shortened by 0 bases and J by 1 base, with 14 bases between the two germline ends. This CDR3 spans 16 amino acids.

The chain joins TRBV24-1 to TRBJ2-3, with D possibly TRBD1 on 6 matching bases. Trimming shortened V by 4 bases and J by 5 bases, and 21 bases separated the two germline ends. CDR1 is KGHDR, CDR2 SFDVKD, per germline. The CDR3 totals 17 residues. Here the CDR3 reads CATSDSQTGWGQDTQYF. CDR3 nucleotides: TGTGCCACCAGTGACTCACAAACAGGTTGGGGACAAGATACGCAGTATTTT.

This rearrangement joins TRBV5-1 to TRBJ2-3; possible D gene TRBD2, 6 bases. Deletions cut 4 bases from V and 3 bases from J, with 12 bases between. The germline CDR1 and CDR2 sequences are SGHRS and YFSETQ. The CDR3 consists of 14 residues. The CDR3 region is CASSNMAGTDTQYF. As DNA, the CDR3 is TGCGCCAGCAGCAATATGGCGGGGACAGATACGCAGTATTTT. Full variable domain (remainder filled in from reference TRBV5-1 and TRBJ2-3): KAGVTQTPRYLIKTRGQQVTLSCSPISGHRSVSWYQQTPGQGLQFLFEYFSETQRNKGNFPGRFSGRQFSNSRSEMNVSTLELGDSALYLCASSNMAGTDTQYFGPGTRLTVL.

This chain connects TRBV27 to TRBJ2-3, with 7 bases matching TRBD2. Trimming took 1 base from V and 6 from J; bases not matched to a gene: 7. CDR1 and CDR2 (germline): MNHEY, SMNVEV (reference sequence). The CDR3 loop spans 15 amino acids. CDR3 in amino acids: CASSLWGLSGDTQYF. The CDR3 nucleotides are TGTGCCAGCAGTTTATGGGGACTATCAGGGGATACGCAGTATTTT.

This clone was seen once. This chain links TRBV5-1 with TRBJ2-1, with no clear D. Trimming took 3 bases from V and 5 from J, leaving 18 bases between them. CDR3 length: 16 residues. From germline, CDR1 is SGHRS and CDR2 YFSETQ. The CDR3 sequence is CASSSHLDSYDNEQFF. The DNA for the CDR3 is TGCGCCAGCAGCTCCCACCTAGACTCCTATGACAATGAGCAGTTCTTC.

This chain uses TRBV5-5 with TRBJ1-4; possibly TRBD1 for D (5 bases). Between the trimmed V and J ends, which lost 3 bases and 2 bases, there was a span of 14 bases. The germline CDR1 and CDR2 sequences are SGHKS and YYEKEE (reference sequence). CDR3 length: 16 residues. The CDR3 spells CASSSPGGTTNEKLFF. DNA for the CDR3: TGTGCCAGCAGCTCTCCCGGGGGGACGACTAATGAAAAACTGTTTTTT. The complete variable domain, with remaining parts taken from reference TRBV5-5 and TRBJ1-4, reads DAGVTQSPTHLIKTRGQQVTLRCSPISGHKSVSWYQQVLGQGPQFIFQYYEKEERGRGNFPDRFSARQFPNYSSELNVNALLLGDSALYLCASSSPGGTTNEKLFFGSGTQLSVL.

The rearrangement joins TRBV11-3 to TRBJ2-5, with 15 positions matching TRBD2. Germline V gives CDR1 SGHNT, CDR2 YENEEA. V dropped 6 bases and J dropped 5; count of bases not matched to a gene: 7. This CDR3 comprises 16 residues. CDR3 sequence reads: CASRRGLAGGPETQYF. CDR3 nucleotide sequence: TGTGCCAGCAGACGAGGACTAGCGGGGGGGCCGGAGACCCAGTACTTC.

The V call is TRBV5-1, the J call TRBJ1-1; D perhaps matches TRBD1 (5 bases). V lost 1 base, J lost 2 bases, and 21 bases lay in between. CDR1 SGHRS and CDR2 YFSETQ come from the germline V gene. The length of the CDR3 is 18 residues. CDR3 coding DNA: TGCGCCAGCAGCTTGTCGGGGTCAGGGACTAAGTTTAACACTGAAGCTTTCTTT. Residues: CASSLSGSGTKFNTEAFF.

The V and J genes are TRBV13 and TRBJ2-7; D not resolved. Germline CDR1 reads PRHDT; CDR2 reads FYEKMQ (reference sequence). CDR3 length: 13 residues. Trimming stripped 4 bases from V and 0 bases from J, with 7 bases between. For the CDR3, the DNA is TGTGCCAGCAGCTCCCCTAGCTCCTACGAGCAGTACTTC. Translated: CASSSPSSYEQYF.